Following are 31 T cell receptor beta chains from one sample sequenced in a study of cytomegalovirus exposure and HLA in healthy donors. Primers for the PCR totalled 60 Vbeta and 13 Jbeta. TCRdb's copy holds only in-frame clones and misses some; the assay was immunoSEQ multiplex PCR. The sample has about 120,000 clones, approximately 17% seen once; the top ten hold approximately 2.6%. Input material: PBMCs. These receptors were collected from a female donor in good health and CMV-seropositive.

This clone was picked up a small number of times. This chain uses TRBV6-5 with TRBJ2-7; D is perhaps TRBD1 (5 bases). Germline values: CDR1 MNHEY, CDR2 SVGAGI. Trimming left V 2 bases short and J 2 bases short, with 7 bases between. The length of the CDR3 is 13 residues. The CDR3 coding sequence is TGTGCCAGCAGTTACGACAGAACCTACGAGCAGTACTTC. Protein product: CASSYDRTYEQYF.

The V gene is TRBV28, the J gene TRBJ1-1, with D tentatively TRBD1 (5 bases). V lost 7 bases and J 0 bases, leaving 9 bases between the germline ends. Germline-derived CDR1 and CDR2 are MDHEN and SYDVKM. The CDR3 spans 13 residues. The CDR3 DNA reads TGTGCCAGCAAATTACAGGTGAACACTGAAGCTTTCTTT. Its protein is CASKLQVNTEAFF.

In its sample, this clone was seen a few times. V is TRBV27 and J is TRBJ2-1; D uncertain. CDR1 and CDR2 from the germline V gene are MNHEY and SMNVEV (reference sequence). This CDR3 has 15 amino acids. Trimming removed 2 bases at V and 0 bases at J, with 8 bases between. CDR3 sequence: CASSLGASSYNEQFF. As DNA, the CDR3 is TGTGCCAGCAGTTTAGGTGCTAGCTCCTACAATGAGCAGTTCTTC.

This CDR3 is CASGRLLSGANVLTF. The CDR3 DNA is TGTGCCAGCGGTAGACTCCTCTCTGGGGCCAACGTCCTGACTTTC. The chain carries TRBV6-5 and TRBJ2-6; D call uncertain. CDR1 and CDR2 from the germline V gene are MNHEY and SVGAGI. There are 15 residues in the CDR3. V was pared by 8 bases and J by 0 bases, with 11 bases between.

This clone was seen more than once but under ten times. The chain employs TRBV28 and TRBJ2-3; 9 bases line up with TRBD2. The CDR3 length is 15 residues. Germline V CDR1 and CDR2: MDHEN, SYDVKM. Losses at the gene ends were 2 bases for V and 2 bases for J; bases not matched to a gene: 2. CDR3 protein: CASSLLAGITDTQYF. The CDR3 DNA sequence: TGTGCCAGCAGTTTACTAGCGGGAATCACAGATACGCAGTATTTT. The full variable domain, rest sourced from reference TRBV28 and TRBJ2-3, is DVKVTQSSRYLVKRTGEKVFLECVQDMDHENMFWYRQDPGLGLRLIYFSYDVKMKEKGDIPEGYSVSREKKERFSLILESASTNQTSMYLCASSLLAGITDTQYFGPGTRLTVL.

This clone was counted once. This chain joins TRBV19 and TRBJ1-5; TRBD1 aligns across 7 bases. The junction had 10 bases not matched to a gene; V was cut back by 5 bases and J by 12 bases. The CDR3 is 13 residues long. The germline gives CDR1 LNHDA, CDR2 SQIVND (reference sequence). This chain's CDR3 is CASSWDRGSNQHF. CDR3 nucleotide sequence: TGTGCCAGTAGTTGGGACAGAGGATCTAACCAGCATTTT. Full variable domain (rest looked up from reference TRBV19 and TRBJ1-5): DGGITQSPKYLFRKEGQNVTLSCEQNLNHDAMYWYRQDPGQGLRLIYYSQIVNDFQKGDIAEGYSVSREKKESFPLTVTSAQKNPTAFYLCASSWDRGSNQHFGDGTRLSIL.

The chain uses TRBV10-3 and TRBJ2-1; 8 nucleotides line up with TRBD2. There are 16 residues in the CDR3. V shed 7 bases and J 9 bases; nucleotides not matched to a gene: 17. CDR1 ENHRY and CDR2 SYGVKD come from the germline V gene. The CDR3 is CAINLAAGGRVSEQFF. For the CDR3, the DNA is TGTGCCATCAACCTAGCGGCGGGGGGCCGGGTAAGTGAGCAGTTCTTC.

This CDR3 is CASSIPGRDEQFF. The CDR3 nucleotides are TGTGCCAGCAGTATCCCAGGGAGGGATGAGCAGTTCTTC. This sequence joins TRBV28 and TRBJ2-1, with 7 bases fitting TRBD2. Germline CDR1 is MDHEN and CDR2 is SYDVKM. V lost 5 bases, J lost 8 bases, and 6 bases stayed unmatched. CDR3 length equals 13 residues. The variable domain in full, completed from reference TRBV28 and TRBJ2-1, reads DVKVTQSSRYLVKRTGEKVFLECVQDMDHENMFWYRQDPGLGLRLIYFSYDVKMKEKGDIPEGYSVSREKKERFSLILESASTNQTSMYLCASSIPGRDEQFFGPGTRLTVL.

This chain joins TRBV4-3 and TRBJ1-2; TRBD1 might be the D (6 bases). V was trimmed by 7 bases and J by 2 bases, leaving 17 bases between them. This CDR3 region has 15 residues. Germline CDR1 is LGHNA and CDR2 is YSLEER. CDR3 sequence: CASTEGPTGNYGYTF. DNA for the CDR3: TGCGCCAGCACCGAGGGACCTACAGGGAACTATGGCTACACCTTC.

The chain is built from TRBV5-1 and TRBJ1-2; 7 bases are shared with TRBD1. Germline assignment: CDR1 SGHRS and CDR2 YFSETQ. The V gene end was trimmed by 0 bases and the J gene end by 1 base; junction bases not matched to a gene: 12. The CDR3 covers 18 residues. The CDR3 nucleotides are TGCGCCAGCAGCTTGGGTGGGATCACAGGGGCCTTTAACTATGGCTACACCTTC. Protein: CASSLGGITGAFNYGYTF.

This clone occurred a few times. The chain uses TRBV2 and TRBJ1-4, with TRBD1 matching 9 bases. With 5 bases clipped from V and 4 bases from J, the junction kept 8 bases outside the gene matches. The germline gives CDR1 SNHLY, CDR2 FYNNEI. CDR3 size: 16 residues. CDR3 DNA sequence: TGTGCCAGCAGTCCCATACAGGGGGCGGGTAATGAAAAACTGTTTTTT. This encodes CASSPIQGAGNEKLFF.

This chain uses TRBV29-1 with TRBJ2-7, with TRBD1 matching 9 bases. The CDR3 contains 15 residues. The germline gives CDR1 SQVTM, CDR2 ANQGSEA. Germline trimming cut 3 bases from V and 1 base from J; bases unmatched to any gene: 7. CDR3 protein: CSVDRQGEGSYEQYF. The CDR3 nucleotides are TGCAGCGTTGATAGACAGGGGGAAGGGTCCTACGAGCAGTACTTC.

This clone was found a few times. This sequence joins TRBV4-2 and TRBJ2-3, with D perhaps TRBD2 (5 bases). Trimming stripped 4 bases from V and 4 bases from J, with 12 bases between. The CDR3 loop spans 14 amino acids. The germline gives CDR1 LGHNA, CDR2 YNFKEQ. In DNA form, the CDR3 reads TGTGCCAGCAGCCCACACTGGGAGTCAGATACGCAGTATTTT. As protein: CASSPHWESDTQYF.

As for this clone: A read error may produce the germline difference seen at one junction end. V is TRBV28 and J is TRBJ2-1; 9 nucleotides match TRBD2. Germline V lookup: CDR1 MDHEN, CDR2 SYDVKM. This CDR3 comprises 12 residues. The CDR3 DNA reads TGTGCCAGCAACTCCCGGGGAGTAGCGGGGGTCTTC. Translated: CASNSRGVAGVF.

V gene TRBV4-2 combines with J gene TRBJ2-3; 11 bases agree with TRBD1. Germline-derived CDR1 and CDR2 are LGHNA and YNFKEQ. V gave up 5 bases and J gave up 3 bases; unmatched junction bases: 7. The CDR3 totals 16 residues. The CDR3 sequence is CASSSRGDRGTDTQYF. In nucleotides, the CDR3 is TGTGCCAGCAGCTCACGCGGGGACAGGGGGACAGATACGCAGTATTTT.

The CDR3 region is CASSQVAGGTGELFF. In DNA form, the CDR3 reads TGCGCCAGCAGCCAAGTGGCGGGGGGAACCGGGGAGCTGTTTTTT. The V gene is TRBV5-1, the J gene TRBJ2-2, with 8 positions matching TRBD2. The junction had 7 bases not matched to a gene; V was cut back by 4 bases and J by 5 bases. The CDR3 has 15 amino acids. Germline CDR1 is SGHRS and CDR2 is YFSETQ.

This clone was counted between two and nine times. The gene calls are TRBV6-5 and TRBJ1-2; D not certain. CDR1 is MNHEY, CDR2 SVGAGI, per germline. V shed 6 bases and J shed 4 bases, with 18 bases lying between them. The CDR3 covers 15 residues. As DNA, the CDR3 is TGTGCCAGCAGCATCCGAAACCACGGGATCTATGGCTACACCTTC. This sequence encodes CASSIRNHGIYGYTF.

The rearrangement joins TRBV19 to TRBJ1-5; 11 bases fit TRBD1. Trimming cost V 7 bases and J 3 bases; bases outside gene matches: 8. Germline-derived CDR1 and CDR2 are LNHDA and SQIVND (reference sequence). The CDR3 runs to 16 residues. The DNA of the CDR3 is TGTGCCAGTACCCCTGGGGACAGGGGGTACAATCAGCCCCAGCATTTT. Translation: CASTPGDRGYNQPQHF.

This clone was counted a few times. This chain links TRBV30 with TRBJ1-5, with no clear D. V lost 0 bases, J lost 0 bases, and 6 bases lay in between. Germline V lookup: CDR1 GTSNPN, CDR2 SVGIG (reference sequence). The CDR3 contains 14 residues. Here the CDR3 DNA reads TGTGCCTGGAGTGTATCAGGTAGCAATCAGCCCCAGCATTTT. Translated: CAWSVSGSNQPQHF.

This sequence joins TRBV30 and TRBJ2-7; 11 nucleotides agree with TRBD2. Trimming removed 4 bases from V and 1 base from J; junction bases left unmatched: 9. Germline CDR1 and CDR2: GTSNPN and SVGIG (reference sequence). This CDR3 comprises 16 residues. CDR3 bases: TGTGCCTGGACTCAACCCGGGACTAGCGGATCCTACGAGCAGTACTTC. Amino acid sequence: CAWTQPGTSGSYEQYF.

A few counts support this clone. The chain joins TRBV6-5 to TRBJ2-2; D not certain. The length of the CDR3 is 11 residues. Germline CDR1 and CDR2: MNHEY and SVGAGI. Trimming took off 6 bases at V and 8 bases at J, with 7 bases between the two ends. CDR3 nucleotide sequence: TGTGCCAGCAGATTCTTAGGGGAGCTGTTTTTT. Its translation: CASRFLGELFF.

This chain uses TRBV7-9 with TRBJ2-1; D not certain. Germline values: CDR1 SEHNR, CDR2 FQNEAQ (reference sequence). V was pared by 2 bases and J by 6 bases, with 8 bases between. The CDR3 spans 13 residues. The chain's CDR3 is CASSLLVGNEQFF. DNA of the CDR3: TGTGCCAGCAGCTTACTAGTTGGCAATGAGCAGTTCTTC. Complete variable domain (other parts from reference TRBV7-9 and TRBJ2-1): DTGVSQNPRHKITKRGQNVTFRCDPISEHNRLYWYRQTLGQGPEFLTYFQNEAQLEKSRLLSDRFSAERPKGSFSTLEIQRTEQGDSAMYLCASSLLVGNEQFFGPGTRLTVL.

This clone appeared a few times. As DNA, the CDR3 is TGTGCCAGCAGCTTGGCCACCGGGACAGGGTACGCCGGGGAGCTGTTTTTT. Amino acid sequence: CASSLATGTGYAGELFF. The chain carries TRBV7-2 and TRBJ2-2; 9 positions match TRBD1. The ends lost 3 bases at V and 6 bases at J; junction bases unmatched: 11. The CDR3 length is 17 residues. Germline V CDR1 and CDR2: SGHTA, FQGNSA. Supplemented by reference TRBV7-2 and TRBJ2-2, the full variable domain reads GAGVSQSPSNKVTEKGKDVELRCDPISGHTALYWYRQSLGQGLEFLIYFQGNSAPDKSGLPSDRFSAERTGGSVSTLTIQRTQQEDSAVYLCASSLATGTGYAGELFFGEGSRLTVL.

The gene calls are TRBV5-8 and TRBJ2-1; perhaps TRBD1 as D (6 bases). This CDR3 has 15 residues. Germline CDR1 reads SGHTS; CDR2 reads YDEGEE. V was trimmed by 0 bases and J by 2 bases, leaving 9 bases between them. The CDR3 reads CASSLAQGTYNEQFF. The DNA of the CDR3 is TGTGCCAGCAGCTTGGCGCAGGGGACCTACAATGAGCAGTTCTTC.

The chain is built from TRBV15 and TRBJ2-7, with 8 bases matching TRBD2. The CDR3 spans 17 residues. Trimming removed 3 bases from V and 0 bases from J; junction bases left unmatched: 10. Germline-derived CDR1 and CDR2 are LNHNV and YYDKDF (reference sequence). Here the CDR3 DNA reads TGTGCCACCAGCAGGGAGCAACCCGGGGGGGTCTCCTACGAGCAGTACTTC. This translates into CATSREQPGGVSYEQYF.

Only a few counts were recorded for this clone. The chain joins TRBV4-2 to TRBJ1-1, with D perhaps matching TRBD1 (5 bases). The CDR3 consists of 13 residues. Germline-derived CDR1 and CDR2 are LGHNA and YNFKEQ. V was trimmed by 6 bases and J by 2 bases, leaving 10 bases between them. CDR3 residues: CASSNQGNTEAFF. The CDR3 coding sequence is TGTGCCAGCAGTAACCAGGGTAACACTGAAGCTTTCTTT.

The CDR3 is CASSAHRGGDEQFF. The CDR3 DNA follows: TGTGCCAGCAGCGCCCACAGGGGAGGCGATGAGCAGTTCTTC. The J gene is TRBJ2-1, the V gene TRBV14; possible D gene TRBD1, 7 bases. V gave up 5 bases and J gave up 8 bases, with 16 bases separating them. CDR3 length: 14 residues. Germline assignment: CDR1 SGHDN and CDR2 FVKESK. The complete variable domain, with remaining parts taken from reference TRBV14 and TRBJ2-1, reads EAGVTQFPSHSVIEKGQTVTLRCDPISGHDNLYWYRRVMGKEIKFLLHFVKESKQDESGMPNNRFLAERTGGTYSTLKVQPAELEDSGVYFCASSAHRGGDEQFFGPGTRLTVL.

This clone was counted a single time. The rearrangement links TRBV7-2 to TRBJ2-1; 9 nucleotides agree with TRBD1. With 4 bases clipped from V and 6 bases from J, the junction kept 13 bases outside the gene matches. CDR3 length: 17 residues. Germline V lookup: CDR1 SGHTA, CDR2 FQGNSA. The DNA for the CDR3 is TGTGCCAGCAGCTCGCGGACAGGGGTTGTGAGGAGCAATGAGCAGTTCTTC. Its protein is CASSSRTGVVRSNEQFF.

This clone was detected a few times. The same CDR3 arises from other DNA sequences in this sample as well. The chain links TRBV28 to TRBJ2-7, with D tentatively TRBD2 (5 bases). The CDR3 sequence is 12 residues long. Germline V gene data show CDR1 as MDHEN and CDR2 as SYDVKM. V lost 5 bases and J 3 bases, leaving 8 bases between the germline ends. The DNA of the CDR3 is TGTGCCAGCAGTCTCCGGGGCTACGAGCAGTACTTC. Translation: CASSLRGYEQYF.

This clone came up a few times. The V call is TRBV7-9, the J call TRBJ1-2; 7 bases match TRBD1. The germline V gene has CDR1 SEHNR and CDR2 FQNEAQ (reference sequence). Trimming at V came to 2 bases and at J to 6 bases, leaving 6 bases not matched to a gene. The CDR3 is 14 residues long. The CDR3 DNA reads TGTGCCAGCAGCTTATCCAGGGGGTTCGATGGCTACACCTTC. Translation: CASSLSRGFDGYTF.

This clone was seen a handful of times. The chain employs TRBV7-2 and TRBJ2-7; tentative D call: TRBD2 (7 bases). V dropped 5 bases and J dropped 6 bases, with 20 bases sitting between them. Germline V lookup: CDR1 SGHTA, CDR2 FQGNSA. The CDR3 has 15 residues. CDR3 DNA: TGTGCCAGCAGCCCCACGGTTGCCGGGGGGCCCGAGCAGTACTTC. Residues: CASSPTVAGGPEQYF.